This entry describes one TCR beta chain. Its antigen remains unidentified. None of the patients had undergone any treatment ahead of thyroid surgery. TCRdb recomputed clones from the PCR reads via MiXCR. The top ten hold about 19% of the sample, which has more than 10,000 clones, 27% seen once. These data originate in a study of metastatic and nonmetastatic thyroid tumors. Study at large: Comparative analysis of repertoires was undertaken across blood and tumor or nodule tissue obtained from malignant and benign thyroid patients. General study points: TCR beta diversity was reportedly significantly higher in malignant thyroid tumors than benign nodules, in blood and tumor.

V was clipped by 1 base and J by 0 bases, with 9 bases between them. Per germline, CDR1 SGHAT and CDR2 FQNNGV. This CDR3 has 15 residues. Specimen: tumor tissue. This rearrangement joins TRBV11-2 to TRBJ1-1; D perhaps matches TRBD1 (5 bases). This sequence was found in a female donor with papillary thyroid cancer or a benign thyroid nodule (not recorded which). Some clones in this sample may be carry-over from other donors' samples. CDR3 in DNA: TGTGCCAGCAGCTTAGGCCAGGGAATGAACACTGAAGCTTTCTTT. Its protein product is CASSLGQGMNTEAFF.